Many counts were recorded for the clone carrying this T cell receptor beta chain. Antigen: not known. V gave up 6 bases and J gave up 8 bases, with 16 bases separating them. This CDR3 region has 13 residues. Germline CDR1 and CDR2: MNHEY and SVGEGT. This sample was taken from a study of T cells in Graves' hyperthyroidism and ophthalmopathy. There were TCR beta CDR3 regions amplified from RNA transcripts. The TCR CDR3 was amplified in a first-round RT-PCR using the HTBI primer set. MiXCR was run by TCRdb on the multiplex PCR reads, yielding one entry per CDR3 protein. The sample carries hundreds of thousands of distinct CDR3 sequences, under 15% recorded once. The study, taken as a whole, reports: A median around 6.8 months before onset, the model predicted ophthalmopathy.

The receptor's source is a woman aged 40 to 50 with Graves' ophthalmopathy. The chain combines TRBV6-2 or TRBV6-3 with TRBJ1-2; tentatively, D is TRBD1 (6 bases). Sequences were obtained from blood. In DNA form, the CDR3 reads TGTGCCAGCAGACCTTCAGGGGACGGAGGCTACACCTTC. Amino acids: CASRPSGDGGYTF.